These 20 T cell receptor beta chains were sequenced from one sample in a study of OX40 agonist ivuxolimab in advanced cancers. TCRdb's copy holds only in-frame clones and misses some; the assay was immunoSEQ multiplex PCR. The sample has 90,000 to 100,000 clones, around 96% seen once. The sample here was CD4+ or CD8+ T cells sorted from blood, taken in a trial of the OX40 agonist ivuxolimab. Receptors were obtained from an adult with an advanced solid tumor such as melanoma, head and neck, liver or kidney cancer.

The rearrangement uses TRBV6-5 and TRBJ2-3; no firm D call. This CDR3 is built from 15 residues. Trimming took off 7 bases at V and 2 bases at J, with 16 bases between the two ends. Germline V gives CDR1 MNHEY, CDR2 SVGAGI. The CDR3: CASTPFWGNTDTQYF. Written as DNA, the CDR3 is TGTGCCAGCACCCCCTTTTGGGGAAACACAGATACGCAGTATTTT.

The CDR3 DNA is TGTGCCAGTAGTGACGGGACAGGAATTTACGAGCAGTACTTC. Amino acids: CASSDGTGIYEQYF. The J gene is TRBJ2-7, the V gene TRBV19, with TRBD1 matching 8 bases. Germline CDR1 reads LNHDA; CDR2 reads SQIVND (reference sequence). V shed 5 bases, J shed 4 bases, and the junction held 7 bases outside the gene matches. The CDR3 consists of 14 residues.

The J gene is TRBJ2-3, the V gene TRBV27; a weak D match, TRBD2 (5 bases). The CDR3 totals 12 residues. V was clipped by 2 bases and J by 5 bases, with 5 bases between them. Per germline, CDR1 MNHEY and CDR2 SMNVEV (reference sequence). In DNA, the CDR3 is TGTGCCAGCAGTTTAGCGGGAGATACGCAGTATTTT. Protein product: CASSLAGDTQYF.

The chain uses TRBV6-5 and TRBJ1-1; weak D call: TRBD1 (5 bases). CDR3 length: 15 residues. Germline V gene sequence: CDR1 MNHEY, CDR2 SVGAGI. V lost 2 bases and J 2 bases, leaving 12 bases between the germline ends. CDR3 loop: CASSYPPGVNTEAFF. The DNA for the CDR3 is TGTGCCAGCAGTTACCCCCCGGGGGTCAACACTGAAGCTTTCTTT.

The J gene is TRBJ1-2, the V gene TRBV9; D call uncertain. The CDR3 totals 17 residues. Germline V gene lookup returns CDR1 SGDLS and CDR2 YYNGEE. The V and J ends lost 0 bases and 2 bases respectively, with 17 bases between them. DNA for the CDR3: TGTGCCAGCAGCGTAGATATAGGTGACCCTTCCAACTATGGCTACACCTTC. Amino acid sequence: CASSVDIGDPSNYGYTF.

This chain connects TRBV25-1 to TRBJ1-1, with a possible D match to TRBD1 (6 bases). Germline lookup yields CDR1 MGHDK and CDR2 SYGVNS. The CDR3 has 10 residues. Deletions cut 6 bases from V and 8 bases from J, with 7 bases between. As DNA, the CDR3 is TGTGCCAGCAGGGGGGGCGAAGCTTTCTTT. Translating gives CASRGGEAFF.

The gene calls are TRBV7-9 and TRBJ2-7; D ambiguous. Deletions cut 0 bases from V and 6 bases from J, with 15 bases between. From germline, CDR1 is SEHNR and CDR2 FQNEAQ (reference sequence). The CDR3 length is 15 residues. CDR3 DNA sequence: TGTGCCAGCAGCTTAGCGGTGGGAATCTGGGTCGAGCAGTACTTC. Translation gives CASSLAVGIWVEQYF. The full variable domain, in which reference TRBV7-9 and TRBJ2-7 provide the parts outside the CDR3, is DTGVSQNPRHKITKRGQNVTFRCDPISEHNRLYWYRQTLGQGPEFLTYFQNEAQLEKSRLLSDRFSAERPKGSFSTLEIQRTEQGDSAMYLCASSLAVGIWVEQYFGPGTRLTVT.

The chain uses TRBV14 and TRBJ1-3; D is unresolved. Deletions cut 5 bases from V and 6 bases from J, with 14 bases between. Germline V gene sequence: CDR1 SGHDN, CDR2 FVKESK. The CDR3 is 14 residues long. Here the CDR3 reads CASSKRGQENTIYF. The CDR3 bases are TGTGCCAGCAGCAAAAGAGGGCAAGAAAACACCATATATTTT. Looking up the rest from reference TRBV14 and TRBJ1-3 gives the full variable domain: EAGVTQFPSHSVIEKGQTVTLRCDPISGHDNLYWYRRVMGKEIKFLLHFVKESKQDESGMPNNRFLAERTGGTYSTLKVQPAELEDSGVYFCASSKRGQENTIYFGEGSWLTVV.

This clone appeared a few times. This CDR3 reads CASSQDPRPNTEAFF. CDR3 DNA sequence: TGCGCCAGCAGCCAAGATCCCCGGCCGAACACTGAAGCTTTCTTT. The chain carries TRBV4-3 and TRBJ1-1; D unclear. The V end lost 0 bases, the J end lost 1 base, and 9 bases lay between the germline ends. This CDR3 has 15 residues. The V gene's germline CDR1 is LGHNA and CDR2 YSLEER.

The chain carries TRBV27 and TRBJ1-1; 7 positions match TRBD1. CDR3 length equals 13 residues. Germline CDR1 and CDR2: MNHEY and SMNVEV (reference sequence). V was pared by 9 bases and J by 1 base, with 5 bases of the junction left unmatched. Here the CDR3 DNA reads TGTGCCAGTTGGGGGACAGAGAACACTGAAGCTTTCTTT. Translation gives CASWGTENTEAFF.

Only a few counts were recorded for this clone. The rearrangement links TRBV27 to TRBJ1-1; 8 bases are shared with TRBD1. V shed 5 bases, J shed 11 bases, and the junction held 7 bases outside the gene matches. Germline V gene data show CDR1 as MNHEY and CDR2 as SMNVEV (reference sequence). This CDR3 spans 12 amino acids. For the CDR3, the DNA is TGTGCCAGCAGTCCGACAGGGGATTGGGCTTTCTTT. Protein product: CASSPTGDWAFF.

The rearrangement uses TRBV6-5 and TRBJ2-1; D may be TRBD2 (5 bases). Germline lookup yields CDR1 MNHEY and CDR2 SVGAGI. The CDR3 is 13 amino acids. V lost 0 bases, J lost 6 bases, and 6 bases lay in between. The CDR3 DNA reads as TGTGCCAGCAGTTACTCTAGCGCCAATGAGCAGTTCTTC. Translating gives CASSYSSANEQFF.

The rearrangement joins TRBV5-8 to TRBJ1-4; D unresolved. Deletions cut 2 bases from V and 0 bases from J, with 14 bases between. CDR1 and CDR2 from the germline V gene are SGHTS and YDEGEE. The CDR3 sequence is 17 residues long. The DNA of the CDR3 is TGTGCCAGCAGCTTTAGGAGTTTGGGTGCAACTAATGAAAAACTGTTTTTT. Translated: CASSFRSLGATNEKLFF.

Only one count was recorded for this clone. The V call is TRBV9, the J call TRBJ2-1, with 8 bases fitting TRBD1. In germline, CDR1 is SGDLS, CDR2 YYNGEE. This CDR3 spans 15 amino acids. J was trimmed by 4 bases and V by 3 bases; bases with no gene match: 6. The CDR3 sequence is CASSATGVGYNEQFF. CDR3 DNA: TGTGCCAGCAGCGCGACAGGGGTTGGGTACAATGAGCAGTTCTTC.

CDR3 sequence (DNA): TGTGCCAGCAGCTTAGATAACAGGGGTTACGAGCAGTACTTC. Its translation is CASSLDNRGYEQYF. This chain joins TRBV11-2 and TRBJ2-7; 7 nucleotides agree with TRBD1. The V segment lost 0 bases and the J segment 4 bases; nucleotides outside the gene matches: 3. In germline, CDR1 is SGHAT, CDR2 FQNNGV. The CDR3 runs 14 residues.

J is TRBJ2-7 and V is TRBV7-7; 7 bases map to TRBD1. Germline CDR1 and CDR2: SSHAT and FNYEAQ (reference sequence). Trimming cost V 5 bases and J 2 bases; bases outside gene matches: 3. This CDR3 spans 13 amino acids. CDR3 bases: TGTGCCAGCAGCCTAGGGACAGCCTACGAGCAGTACTTC. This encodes CASSLGTAYEQYF.

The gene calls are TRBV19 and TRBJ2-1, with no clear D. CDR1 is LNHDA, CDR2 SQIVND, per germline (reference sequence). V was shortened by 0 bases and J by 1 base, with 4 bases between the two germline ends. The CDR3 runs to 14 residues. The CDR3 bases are TGTGCCAGTAGTATAGAAGGATCCTACAATGAGCAGTTCTTC. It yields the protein CASSIEGSYNEQFF. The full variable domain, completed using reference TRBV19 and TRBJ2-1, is DGGITQSPKYLFRKEGQNVTLSCEQNLNHDAMYWYRQDPGQGLRLIYYSQIVNDFQKGDIAEGYSVSREKKESFPLTVTSAQKNPTAFYLCASSIEGSYNEQFFGPGTRLTVL.

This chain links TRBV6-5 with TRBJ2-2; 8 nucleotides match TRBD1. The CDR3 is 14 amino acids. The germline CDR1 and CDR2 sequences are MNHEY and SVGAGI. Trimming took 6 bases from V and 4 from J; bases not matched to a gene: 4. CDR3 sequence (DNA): TGTGCCAGCAGAACTACAGGGGGCACCGGGGAGCTGTTTTTT. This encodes CASRTTGGTGELFF.

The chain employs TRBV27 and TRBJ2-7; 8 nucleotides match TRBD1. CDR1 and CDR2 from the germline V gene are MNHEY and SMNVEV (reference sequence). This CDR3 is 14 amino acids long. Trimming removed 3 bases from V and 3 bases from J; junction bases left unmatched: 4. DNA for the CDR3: TGTGCCAGCAGTTTCGGGACAGGAAACTACGAGCAGTACTTC. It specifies CASSFGTGNYEQYF.

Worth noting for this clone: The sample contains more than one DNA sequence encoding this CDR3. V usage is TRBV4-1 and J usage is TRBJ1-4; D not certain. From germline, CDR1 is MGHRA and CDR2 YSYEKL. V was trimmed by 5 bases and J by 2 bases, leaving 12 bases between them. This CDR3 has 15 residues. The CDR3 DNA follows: TGCGCCAGCAGCAATGGCCAGGCTACTAATGAAAAACTGTTTTTT. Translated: CASSNGQATNEKLFF.